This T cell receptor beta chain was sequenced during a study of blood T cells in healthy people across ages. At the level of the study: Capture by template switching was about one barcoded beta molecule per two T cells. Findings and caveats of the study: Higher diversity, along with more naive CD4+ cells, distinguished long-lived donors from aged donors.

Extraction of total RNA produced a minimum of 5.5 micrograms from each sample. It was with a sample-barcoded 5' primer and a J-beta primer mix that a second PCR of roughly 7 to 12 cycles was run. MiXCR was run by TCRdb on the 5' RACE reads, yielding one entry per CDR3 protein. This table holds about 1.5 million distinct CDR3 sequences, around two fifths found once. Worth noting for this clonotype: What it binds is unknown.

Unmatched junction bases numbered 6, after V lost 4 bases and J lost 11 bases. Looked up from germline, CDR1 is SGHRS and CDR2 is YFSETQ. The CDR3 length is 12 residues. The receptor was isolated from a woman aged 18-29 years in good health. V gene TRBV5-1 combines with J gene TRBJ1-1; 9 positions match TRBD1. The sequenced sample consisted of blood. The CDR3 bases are TGCGCCAGCAGCGAAGGGACAGGGAGGGCTTTCTTT. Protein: CASSEGTGRAFF. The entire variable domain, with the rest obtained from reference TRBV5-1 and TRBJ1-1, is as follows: KAGVTQTPRYLIKTRGQQVTLSCSPISGHRSVSWYQQTPGQGLQFLFEYFSETQRNKGNFPGRFSGRQFSNSRSEMNVSTLELGDSALYLCASSEGTGRAFFGQGTRLTVV.